The source of this T cell receptor beta chain is a study of breast tumors, draining lymph nodes, adjacent tissues. Study-level results: Tumors had less TCR diversity than lymph nodes, more than nontumor tissue. Luminal-like breast cancer showed significantly greater tumor-nontumor repertoire similarity than basal-like breast cancer did. Tumor T cell lymph node origin was a supported hypothesis, not proven.

Trimming shortened V by 6 bases and J by 11 bases, and 26 bases separated the two germline ends. Germline V gives CDR1 MNHEY, CDR2 SVGAGI. There are 15 residues in the CDR3. This clonotype was seen ten or more times. Antigen unknown. Samples came from axillary lymph nodes draining the breast cancer. TCRdb re-called the multiplex PCR reads with MiXCR, one entry per CDR3 protein. The table includes 200,000 to 250,000 distinct CDR3 sequences, about 34% detected once. The rearrangement links TRBV6-5 to TRBJ2-7; either TRBD1 or TRBD2 may supply D (6 bases each). The sample comprised axillary lymph node tissue. The receptor comes from a female donor with breast cancer. Some clones in this sample may be carry-over from other donors' samples. CDR3 sequence reads: CASRPDPGEVQVEYF. The DNA for the CDR3 is TGTGCCAGCAGACCAGACCCAGGGGAGGTTCAGGTGGAGTACTTC.